One TCR beta chain is described in this entry. Positive magnetic bead selection separated CD4+ and CD8+ cells, and flow cytometry confirmed purity. The sample is drawn from a study of somatic mutations in cytotoxic T cells in rheumatoid arthritis. CDR1 and CDR2 from the germline V gene are SGHRS and YFSETQ. Trimming took 6 bases from V and 1 from J, leaving 15 bases between them. The CDR3 length is 15 residues. Here immunoSEQ multiplex PCR was the method, and the copy in TCRdb shows in-frame clones only, minus some. The sample yields about 26,000 clones, around 76% seen once. The origin of this receptor is a man aged 50 to 59 in good health. The V gene is TRBV5-1, the J gene TRBJ2-3, with a possible D match to TRBD1 (6 bases). Sequenced material: CD8+ T cells sorted from blood. CDR3 amino acids: CASNSGAGGTDTQYF. The CDR3 DNA reads as TGCGCCAGCAATTCAGGGGCAGGGGGCACAGATACGCAGTATTTT.